The clone carrying this T cell receptor (beta chain) occurred many times. Trimming shortened V by 3 bases and J by 8 bases, and 11 bases separated the two germline ends. The CDR3 is 14 amino acids. From the RT-PCR reads, TCRdb called clonotypes with MiXCR, one entry per CDR3 protein. The sample lists more than 600,000 distinct CDR3 sequences, 14% occurring once. The sample comprised memory CD4+ T cells from blood. This receptor was identified in a female donor in good health, serving as a healthy control. V gene TRBV12-3 or TRBV12-4 combines with J gene TRBJ1-6, with D unclear. CDR3 in amino acids: CASSFAGSYSPLHF. In DNA form, the CDR3 reads TGTGCCAGCAGTTTCGCGGGCTCTTATTCACCCCTCCACTTT.